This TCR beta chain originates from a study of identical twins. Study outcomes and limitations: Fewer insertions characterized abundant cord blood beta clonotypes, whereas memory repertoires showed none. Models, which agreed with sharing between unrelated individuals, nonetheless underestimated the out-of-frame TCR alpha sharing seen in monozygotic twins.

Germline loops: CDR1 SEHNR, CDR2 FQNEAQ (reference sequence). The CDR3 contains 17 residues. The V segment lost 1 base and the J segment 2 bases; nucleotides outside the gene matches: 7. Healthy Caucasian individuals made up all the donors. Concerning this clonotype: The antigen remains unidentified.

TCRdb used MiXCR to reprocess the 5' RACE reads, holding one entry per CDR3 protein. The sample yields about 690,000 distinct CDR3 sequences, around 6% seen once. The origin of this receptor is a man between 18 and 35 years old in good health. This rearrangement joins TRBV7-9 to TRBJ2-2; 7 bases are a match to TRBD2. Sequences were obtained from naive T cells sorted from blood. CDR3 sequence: CASSLVLGTTNTGELFF. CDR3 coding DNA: TGTGCCAGCAGCTTAGTACTCGGGACTACCAACACCGGGGAGCTGTTTTTT.